Listed below are T cell receptor beta chains from one sample, sequenced in a study of blood T cells in healthy people across ages. TCRdb ran MiXCR on the 5' RACE reads and lists one entry per CDR3 protein. The sample consists of about 1,800,000 distinct CDR3 sequences, under 30% of them appearing once. Sequences were obtained from blood. Receptor source: a woman in her thirties in good health. Each CDR3 is given without its conserved first and last residue.

v_call	cdr3_aa
TRBV4-1	ASSHTPGLALYEQY
TRBV27	ASSRQGLGYNEQF
TRBV7-9	ASSYRERNYEQY
TRBV7-2	ASSSGQGSWTF
TRBV9	ASSPAGMWYGYT
TRBV12-3/TRBV12-4	ASSTSSGGPGQY
TRBV6-5	ASSYSAALGETQY
TRBV18	ASSPGTGTNTEAF
TRBV20-1	SVGDETQY
TRBV29-1	SVGEEGNSPLH
TRBV10-2	ASDPGGPTDTQY
TRBV9	ASSVQTAGGPGEQF
TRBV6-5	ASRKGGLAKNIQY
TRBV5-1	ASSPALLVPSGANVLT
TRBV28	ASSLPLPRTARAPEQF
TRBV11-2	ASSVFGGALSYEQY
TRBV4-3	ASSQKTGGITEAF
TRBV29-1	SARGLAGDWEY
TRBV12-3/TRBV12-4	ASRASGDETQY
TRBV5-1	AGSLNLLISYNEQF
TRBV5-1	ASGLPTSTDTQY
TRBV14	ASSHTGTGYEQY
TRBV7-2	VSSLLTGGSTDTQY
TRBV10-2	ASMDIGQEQY
TRBV6-6	ASSYSPSSTDTQY
TRBV2	ASSERTGDTGELF
TRBV10-3	AAHRGGTDTQY
TRBV25-1	ASSELDRDNPYEQY
TRBV4-1	ASSQPRSGTGKGYGYT
TRBV12-3/TRBV12-4	ASSFVPGGSYEQY
TRBV10-3	AISEGKGNYGYT
TRBV7-2	ASSQPGLGSNEQF
TRBV28	ASSSVLIDGYT
TRBV11-2	ASSLVADYGCT
TRBV5-1	ASSKTGLGETQY
TRBV5-5	ASSSEWRTLGEQY
TRBV9	ASSVRQLADTQY
TRBV5-4	ASSFSGGNYGHT
TRBV29-1	SVDRGEGSSTDTQY
TRBV20-1	SLRGLAKNIQY
TRBV5-1	ASSSGRSTGTQY
TRBV30	AWTVPGLGNTEVF
TRBV2	ASSEEPGETQY
TRBV10-3	AISESGQGDSPLH
TRBV20-1	SAQSTQSSYEQY
TRBV11-2	ASSLIIADNEQF
TRBV2	ASSEYGLAGTDTQY